Described below is a single TCR beta chain sequence and its context. Its antigen is not identified. This sample is part of a study of shared clonotypes between healthy human individuals. Original handling: Filtering was not the same, since immunoSEQ gave junction-only sequences without quality scores. The data were produced by immunoSEQ multiplex PCR, yet TCRdb's version contains in-frame clones alone and is incomplete. The V and J calls and clone size are taken from that table; D and trimming were inferred from the DNA. The top ten clones hold approximately 0.13% of a sample with some 2,400,000 clones, more than 90% of them seen once. There are 14 residues in the CDR3. CDR1 SNHLY and CDR2 FYNNEI come from the germline V gene. V lost 8 bases and J lost 5, with 15 bases in between. Study-level results: A handful of donors showed sharing of approximately 5% of naive CD4 clonotypes.

The chain combines TRBV2 with TRBJ2-2; tentatively, D is TRBD1 (6 bases). Sequencing was performed on naive CD4+ T cells sorted from blood. Regarding subset: CD45RA+ positively selected. The receptor was isolated from a young man in good health. Here the CDR3 DNA reads TGTGCCAGCGGACAGCCTCAAGAGACCGGGGAGCTGTTTTTT. It is translated as CASGQPQETGELFF. The entire variable domain, with the rest obtained from reference TRBV2 and TRBJ2-2, is as follows: EPEVTQTPSHQVTQMGQEVILRCVPISNHLYFYWYRQILGQKVEFLVSFYNNEISEKSEIFDDQFSVERPDGSNFTLKIRSTKLEDSAMYFCASGQPQETGELFFGEGSRLTVL.